These 16 T cell receptor beta chains came from one sample sequenced in a study of blood T cell repertoires in COVID-19. This table comes from immunoSEQ multiplex PCR, and its TCRdb copy is limited to in-frame clones, with some not included. Among roughly 170,000 clones, about 83% were seen once, and the ten largest hold around an eighth. Sequenced: peripheral blood. Receptors originate from a woman aged 65 to 85 with COVID-19, enrolled during active disease.

The chain combines TRBV5-1 with TRBJ2-7, with 7 bases matching TRBD1. V trimming: 2 bases; J trimming: 2 bases; junction bases outside the gene matches: 4. The germline V gene has CDR1 SGHRS and CDR2 YFSETQ. This CDR3 contains 14 residues. The CDR3: CASSFTGVTYEQYF. In DNA form, the CDR3 reads TGCGCCAGCAGCTTCACAGGGGTTACCTACGAGCAGTACTTC.

J is TRBJ1-1 and V is TRBV28; tentative D call: TRBD1 (6 bases). Trimming took off 7 bases at V and 3 bases at J, with 9 bases between the two ends. From germline, CDR1 is MDHEN and CDR2 SYDVKM. This CDR3 spans 12 amino acids. CDR3 bases: TGTGCCAGCACACAGGGTGACACTGAAGCTTTCTTT. Encoded protein: CASTQGDTEAFF.

V gene TRBV7-3 combines with J gene TRBJ2-7; 7 nucleotides agree with TRBD1. Germline values: CDR1 SGHTA, CDR2 FQGTGA. V lost 3 bases, J lost 5 bases, and 4 bases stayed unmatched. This CDR3 is 13 amino acids long. As DNA, the CDR3 is TGTGCCAGCAGCTTTTTAGACAGGGACGAGCAGTACTTC. Protein: CASSFLDRDEQYF.

This chain joins TRBV5-1 and TRBJ1-2, with 8 bases lining up with TRBD1. The trim removed 0 bases at V and 12 bases at J, leaving 4 bases unmatched. Germline loops: CDR1 SGHRS, CDR2 YFSETQ. The CDR3 consists of 12 residues. The CDR3 DNA is TGCGCCAGCAGCTTGGGACAGGGGCAAGACACCTTC. Its translation is CASSLGQGQDTF. Together with reference TRBV5-1 and TRBJ1-2, the CDR3 gives the full variable domain: KAGVTQTPRYLIKTRGQQVTLSCSPISGHRSVSWYQQTPGQGLQFLFEYFSETQRNKGNFPGRFSGRQFSNSRSEMNVSTLELGDSALYLCASSLGQGQDTFGSGTRLTVV.

The chain carries TRBV25-1 and TRBJ2-1, with D possibly being TRBD2 (5 bases). The CDR3 consists of 15 residues. Trimming took 6 bases from V and 4 from J, leaving 16 bases between them. Germline CDR1 MGHDK, CDR2 SYGVNS. The CDR3 is CASSATTASYNEQFF. CDR3 bases: TGTGCCAGCAGCGCGACTACCGCCTCTTACAATGAGCAGTTCTTC.

The chain couples TRBV27 to TRBJ1-5; D is ambiguous. The CDR3 loop spans 13 amino acids. V was trimmed by 5 bases and J by 4 bases, leaving 9 bases between them. Germline CDR1 and CDR2: MNHEY and SMNVEV (reference sequence). The CDR3 reads CASSGRENQPQHF. Written as DNA, the CDR3 is TGTGCCAGCAGTGGACGGGAAAATCAGCCCCAGCATTTT.

The genes are TRBV28 and TRBJ1-4, with 7 bases lining up with TRBD1. The germline V gene has CDR1 MDHEN and CDR2 SYDVKM. The ends lost 6 bases at V and 0 bases at J; junction bases unmatched: 10. The CDR3 contains 17 residues. CDR3 protein: CASSLDRVLATNEKLFF. The CDR3 DNA sequence: TGTGCCAGCAGCCTAGACAGGGTACTTGCAACTAATGAAAAACTGTTTTTT.

J is TRBJ1-3 and V is TRBV19, with a possible D match to TRBD1 (6 bases). From germline, CDR1 is LNHDA and CDR2 SQIVND (reference sequence). V was shortened by 11 bases and J by 3 bases, with 20 bases between the two germline ends. CDR3 length: 15 residues. The chain's CDR3 is CAVKQGPAFGNTIYF. CDR3 DNA sequence: TGTGCCGTTAAACAGGGTCCCGCATTTGGAAACACCATATATTTT.

J is TRBJ2-3 and V is TRBV5-1; D remains unclear. V lost 2 bases, J lost 0 bases, and 7 bases lay in between. This CDR3 region has 14 residues. Germline CDR1 and CDR2: SGHRS and YFSETQ. DNA of the CDR3: TGCGCCAGCAGCTTTAGCAGTAGCACAGATACGCAGTATTTT. This encodes CASSFSSSTDTQYF.

The DNA of the CDR3 is TGTGCCAGCAGAACACAGTTCAAAGCTTTCTTT. It is translated as CASRTQFKAFF. This chain uses TRBV6-5 with TRBJ1-1; D gene unclear. Germline assignment: CDR1 MNHEY and CDR2 SVGAGI. This CDR3 is 11 amino acids long. The V gene lost 6 bases and the J gene lost 9 bases, with 11 bases spanning the gap.

The CDR3 reads CASSEGQGAYEQYF. The CDR3 DNA follows: TGTGCCAGCAGTGAAGGGCAGGGGGCGTACGAGCAGTACTTC. V gene TRBV2 combines with J gene TRBJ2-7; 8 positions agree with TRBD1. The V and J ends lost 1 base and 4 bases, in that order; junction bases with no gene match: 3. Germline V lookup: CDR1 SNHLY, CDR2 FYNNEI. The CDR3 has 14 amino acids.

The rearrangement links TRBV6-4 to TRBJ2-3, with a weak D call TRBD2 (6 bases). This CDR3 contains 14 residues. Germline V gene data show CDR1 as MRHNA and CDR2 as SNTAGT. The V gene lost 4 bases and the J gene lost 6 bases, with 14 bases spanning the gap. The CDR3 loop reads CASSVGAGQDTQYF. As DNA, the CDR3 is TGTGCCAGCAGTGTTGGGGCGGGGCAGGATACGCAGTATTTT.

The gene calls are TRBV19 and TRBJ1-2; D not resolved. The CDR3 spans 13 residues. V lost 6 bases and J lost 8, with 16 bases in between. Per germline, CDR1 LNHDA and CDR2 SQIVND (reference sequence). The CDR3 loop reads CASRRAPEEGYTF. DNA for the CDR3: TGTGCCAGTAGAAGGGCCCCGGAGGAAGGCTACACCTTC.

V is TRBV3-1 (or the pseudogene TRBV3-2) and J is TRBJ2-2, with D possibly matching TRBD1 (6 bases). Deletions cut 6 bases from V and 5 bases from J, with 10 bases between. The CDR3 loop spans 13 amino acids. Germline values: CDR1 LGHDT, CDR2 YNNKEL (reference sequence). CDR3 sequence: CASSLGTTGELFF. The CDR3 DNA sequence: TGTGCCAGCAGTCTAGGGACAACCGGGGAGCTGTTTTTT.

The J gene is TRBJ2-1, the V gene TRBV7-3, with 10 bases identical to TRBD2. The V gene end was trimmed by 8 bases and the J gene end by 0 bases; junction bases not matched to a gene: 7. CDR1 and CDR2 from the germline V gene are SGHTA and FQGTGA. The length of the CDR3 is 16 residues. The CDR3 loop reads CASSAGGLSSYNEQFF. The CDR3 nucleotides are TGTGCCAGCTCAGCGGGGGGGTTGAGCTCCTACAATGAGCAGTTCTTC.

The chain links TRBV5-1 to TRBJ1-1, with unresolved D. CDR3 size: 13 residues. The germline V gene has CDR1 SGHRS and CDR2 YFSETQ. Trimming removed 3 bases from V and 7 bases from J, with 13 bases in between. The CDR3 reads CASSSMTSDEAFF. The CDR3 DNA is TGCGCCAGCAGCTCGATGACAAGTGATGAAGCTTTCTTT.